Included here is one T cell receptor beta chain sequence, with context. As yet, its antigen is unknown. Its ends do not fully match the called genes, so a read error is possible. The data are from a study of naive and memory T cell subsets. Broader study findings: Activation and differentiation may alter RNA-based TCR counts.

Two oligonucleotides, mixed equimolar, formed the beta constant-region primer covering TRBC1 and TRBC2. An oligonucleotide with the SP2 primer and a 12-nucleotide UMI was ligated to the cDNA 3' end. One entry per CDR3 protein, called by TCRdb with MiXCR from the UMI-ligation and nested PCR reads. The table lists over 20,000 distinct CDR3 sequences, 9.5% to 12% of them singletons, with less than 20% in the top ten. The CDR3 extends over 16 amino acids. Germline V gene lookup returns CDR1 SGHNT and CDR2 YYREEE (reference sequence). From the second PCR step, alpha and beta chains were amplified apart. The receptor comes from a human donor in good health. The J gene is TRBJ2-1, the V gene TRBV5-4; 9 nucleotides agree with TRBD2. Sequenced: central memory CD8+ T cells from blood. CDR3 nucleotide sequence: TGTGCCGGCAGCTTGGGTAGCGGGAGTTTATTCAATGAGCAGTTCTTC. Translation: CAGSLGSGSLFNEQFF.